This T cell receptor (beta chain) came from a study of blood T cell repertoires in COVID-19. Study details: From T cells, B-cell-depleted T cells, or PBMCs came the material, which was cDNA or gDNA.

The CDR3 runs 13 residues. Germline values: CDR1 MNHEY, CDR2 SVGAGI. V lost 5 bases and J lost 8; bases outside the gene matches: 7. As originally analysed: Using reference gene primer amplification, nucleated cell counts were estimated. Data came from immunoSEQ multiplex PCR; TCRdb stores just in-frame clones and leaves some out. D and trimming come from the DNA, and the V and J calls and clone size come from that table. Of some 70,000 clones in the sample, about 87% were seen once. The V and J genes are TRBV6-5 and TRBJ1-2; TRBD1 matches at 8 bases. The sample taken for sequencing was peripheral blood. This TCR was sampled from a woman aged 70-85 years with acute or convalescent COVID-19. The CDR3 region is CASSPQGAGGYTF. CDR3 bases: TGTGCCAGCAGTCCTCAGGGGGCGGGCGGCTACACCTTC.